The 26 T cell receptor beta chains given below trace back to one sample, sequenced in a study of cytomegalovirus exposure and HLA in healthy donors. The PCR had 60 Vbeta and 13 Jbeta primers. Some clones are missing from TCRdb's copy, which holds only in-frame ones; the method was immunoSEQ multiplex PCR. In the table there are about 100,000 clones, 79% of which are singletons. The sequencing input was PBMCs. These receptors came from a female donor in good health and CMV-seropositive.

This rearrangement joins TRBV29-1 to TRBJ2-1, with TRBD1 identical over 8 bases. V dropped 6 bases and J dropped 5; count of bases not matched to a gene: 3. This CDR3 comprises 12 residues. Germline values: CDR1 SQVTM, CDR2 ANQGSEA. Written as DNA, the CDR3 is TGCAGCGTGGACAGGGCGAACAATGAGCAGTTCTTC. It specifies CSVDRANNEQFF.

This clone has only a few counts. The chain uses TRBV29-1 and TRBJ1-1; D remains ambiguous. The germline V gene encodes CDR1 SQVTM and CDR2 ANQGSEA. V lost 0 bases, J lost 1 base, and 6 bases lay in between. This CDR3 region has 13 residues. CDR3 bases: TGCAGCGTTGAAGACCGGAGGAACACTGAAGCTTTCTTT. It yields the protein CSVEDRRNTEAFF.

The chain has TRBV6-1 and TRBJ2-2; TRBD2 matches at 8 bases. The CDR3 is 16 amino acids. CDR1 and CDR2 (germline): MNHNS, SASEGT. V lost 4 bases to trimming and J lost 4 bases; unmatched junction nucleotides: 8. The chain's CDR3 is CASSGRGGRTTGELFF. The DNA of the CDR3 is TGTGCCAGCAGTGGACGGGGGGGCAGGACCACCGGGGAGCTGTTTTTT.

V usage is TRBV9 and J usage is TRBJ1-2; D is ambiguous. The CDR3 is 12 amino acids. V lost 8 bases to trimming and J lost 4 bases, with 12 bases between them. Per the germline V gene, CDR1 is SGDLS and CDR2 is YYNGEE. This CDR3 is CASWHSSYGYTF. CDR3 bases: TGTGCCAGTTGGCATTCATCCTATGGCTACACCTTC.

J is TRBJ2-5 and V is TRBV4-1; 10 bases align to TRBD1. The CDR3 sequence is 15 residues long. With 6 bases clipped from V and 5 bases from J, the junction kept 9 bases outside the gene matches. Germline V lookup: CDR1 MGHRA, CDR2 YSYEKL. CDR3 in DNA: TGCGCCAGCAGGCAACCGGGACAGGGGTCGGAGACCCAGTACTTC. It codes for CASRQPGQGSETQYF.

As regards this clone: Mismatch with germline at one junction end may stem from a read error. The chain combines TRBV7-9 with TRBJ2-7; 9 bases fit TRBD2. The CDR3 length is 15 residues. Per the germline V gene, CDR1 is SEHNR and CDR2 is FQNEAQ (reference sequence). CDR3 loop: CSSSTTSGSSYEQYF. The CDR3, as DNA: TGTTCCAGCAGCACGACTAGCGGTTCCTCCTACGAGCAGTACTTC.

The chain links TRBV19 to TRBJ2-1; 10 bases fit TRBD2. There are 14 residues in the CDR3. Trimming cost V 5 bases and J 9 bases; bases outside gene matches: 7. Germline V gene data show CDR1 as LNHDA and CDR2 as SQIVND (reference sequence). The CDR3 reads CASSVVAGGTEQFF. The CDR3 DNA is TGTGCCAGTAGTGTCGTAGCGGGAGGAACTGAGCAGTTCTTC.

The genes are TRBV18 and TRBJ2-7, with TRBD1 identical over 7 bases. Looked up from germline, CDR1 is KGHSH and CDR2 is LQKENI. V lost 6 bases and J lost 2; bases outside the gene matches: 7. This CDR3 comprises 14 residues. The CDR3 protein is CASSGTASTYEQYF. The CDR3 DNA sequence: TGTGCCAGCTCCGGGACAGCCAGTACCTACGAGCAGTACTTC.

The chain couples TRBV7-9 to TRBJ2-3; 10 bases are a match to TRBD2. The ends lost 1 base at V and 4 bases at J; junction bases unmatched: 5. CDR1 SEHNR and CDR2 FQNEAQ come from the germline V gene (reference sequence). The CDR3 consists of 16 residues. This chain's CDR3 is CASSLVLAGVADTQYF. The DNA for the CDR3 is TGTGCCAGCAGCTTAGTCCTAGCGGGAGTCGCAGATACGCAGTATTTT.

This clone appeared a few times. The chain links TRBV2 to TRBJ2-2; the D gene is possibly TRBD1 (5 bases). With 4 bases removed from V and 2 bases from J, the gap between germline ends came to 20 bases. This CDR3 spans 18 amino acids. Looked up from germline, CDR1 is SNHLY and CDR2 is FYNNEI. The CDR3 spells CASSVGNVRATNTGELFF. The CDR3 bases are TGTGCCAGCAGTGTAGGGAACGTCAGGGCTACAAACACCGGGGAGCTGTTTTTT.

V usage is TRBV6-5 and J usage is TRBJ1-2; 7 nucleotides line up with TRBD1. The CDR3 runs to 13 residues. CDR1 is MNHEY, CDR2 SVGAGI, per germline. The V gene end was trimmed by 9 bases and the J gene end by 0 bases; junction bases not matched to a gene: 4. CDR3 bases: TGTGCCAGTCGGGGGACAGCTAACTATGGCTACACCTTC. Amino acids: CASRGTANYGYTF.

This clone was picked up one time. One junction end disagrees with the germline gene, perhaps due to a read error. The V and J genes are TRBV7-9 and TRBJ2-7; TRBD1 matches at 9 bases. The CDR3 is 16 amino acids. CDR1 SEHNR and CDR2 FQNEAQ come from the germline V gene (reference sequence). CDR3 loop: CSSSLGLRTGEYEQYF. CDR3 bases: TGTTCCAGCAGCTTAGGGTTGAGGACAGGGGAATACGAGCAGTACTTC.

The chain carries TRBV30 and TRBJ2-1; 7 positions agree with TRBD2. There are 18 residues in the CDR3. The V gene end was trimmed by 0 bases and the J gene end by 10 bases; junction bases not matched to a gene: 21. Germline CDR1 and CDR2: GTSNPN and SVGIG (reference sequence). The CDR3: CAWSVERSGLGIYDEQFF. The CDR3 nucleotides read TGTGCCTGGAGTGTAGAACGGTCTGGACTAGGGATTTATGACGAGCAGTTCTTC.

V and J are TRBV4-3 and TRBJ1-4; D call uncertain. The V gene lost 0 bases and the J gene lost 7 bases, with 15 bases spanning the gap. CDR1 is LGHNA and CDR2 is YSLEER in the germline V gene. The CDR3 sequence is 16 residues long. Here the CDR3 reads CASSQDWPTAGEKLFF. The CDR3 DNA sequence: TGCGCCAGCAGCCAAGATTGGCCAACTGCAGGTGAAAAACTGTTTTTT.

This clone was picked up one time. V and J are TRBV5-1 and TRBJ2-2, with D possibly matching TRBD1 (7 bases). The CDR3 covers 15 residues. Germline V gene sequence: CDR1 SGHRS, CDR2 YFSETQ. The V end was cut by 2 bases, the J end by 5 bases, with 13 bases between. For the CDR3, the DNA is TGCGCCAGCAGCTTTAAACAGGGGAGGACCGGGGAGCTGTTTTTT. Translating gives CASSFKQGRTGELFF.

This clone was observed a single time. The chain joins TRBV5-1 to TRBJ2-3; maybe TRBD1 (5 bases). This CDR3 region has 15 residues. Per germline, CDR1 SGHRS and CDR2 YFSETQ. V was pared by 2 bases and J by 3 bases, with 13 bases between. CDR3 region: CASSLDAGNTDTQYF. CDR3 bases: TGCGCCAGCAGCTTAGATGCAGGGAATACAGATACGCAGTATTTT. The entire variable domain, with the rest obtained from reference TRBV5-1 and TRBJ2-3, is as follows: KAGVTQTPRYLIKTRGQQVTLSCSPISGHRSVSWYQQTPGQGLQFLFEYFSETQRNKGNFPGRFSGRQFSNSRSEMNVSTLELGDSALYLCASSLDAGNTDTQYFGPGTRLTVL.

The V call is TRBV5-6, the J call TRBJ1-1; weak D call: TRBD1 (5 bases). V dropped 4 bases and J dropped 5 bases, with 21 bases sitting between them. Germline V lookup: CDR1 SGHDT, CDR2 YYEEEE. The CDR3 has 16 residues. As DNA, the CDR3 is TGTGCCAGCAGCCCGGGTACAGGAATCTTGGAGACTGAAGCTTTCTTT. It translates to CASSPGTGILETEAFF.

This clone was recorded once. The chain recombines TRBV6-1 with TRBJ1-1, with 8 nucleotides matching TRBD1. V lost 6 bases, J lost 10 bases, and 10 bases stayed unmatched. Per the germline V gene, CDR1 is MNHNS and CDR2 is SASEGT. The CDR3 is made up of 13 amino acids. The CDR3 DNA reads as TGTGCCAGCAGCGTCAGCCTACAGGGGGGAGCTTTCTTT. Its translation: CASSVSLQGGAFF.

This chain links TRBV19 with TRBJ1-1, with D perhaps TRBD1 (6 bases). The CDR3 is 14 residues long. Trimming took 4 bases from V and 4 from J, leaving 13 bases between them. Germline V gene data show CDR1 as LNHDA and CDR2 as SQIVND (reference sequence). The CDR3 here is CASSTPSRGTEAFF. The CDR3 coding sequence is TGTGCCAGTAGTACCCCCTCCAGGGGCACTGAAGCTTTCTTT.

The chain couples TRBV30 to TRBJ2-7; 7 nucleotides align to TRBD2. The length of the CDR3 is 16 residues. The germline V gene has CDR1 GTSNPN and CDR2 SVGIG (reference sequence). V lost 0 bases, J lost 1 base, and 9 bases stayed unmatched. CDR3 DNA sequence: TGTGCCTGGAGTGTACGTCTACTAGCGAGGTCCTACGAGCAGTACTTC. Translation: CAWSVRLLARSYEQYF.

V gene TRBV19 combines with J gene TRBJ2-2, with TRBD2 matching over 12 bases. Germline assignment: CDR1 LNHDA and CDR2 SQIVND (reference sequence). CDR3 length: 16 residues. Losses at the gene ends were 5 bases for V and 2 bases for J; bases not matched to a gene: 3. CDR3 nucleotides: TGTGCCAGTAGTCAACTAGCGGGGGGTAACACCGGGGAGCTGTTTTTT. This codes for CASSQLAGGNTGELFF.

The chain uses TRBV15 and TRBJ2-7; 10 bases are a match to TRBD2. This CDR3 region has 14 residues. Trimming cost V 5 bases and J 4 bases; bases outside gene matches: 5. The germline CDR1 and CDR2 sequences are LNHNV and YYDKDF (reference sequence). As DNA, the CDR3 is TGTGCCACCAGCCCAGCTAGCGGGAGTTACGAGCAGTACTTC. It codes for CATSPASGSYEQYF.

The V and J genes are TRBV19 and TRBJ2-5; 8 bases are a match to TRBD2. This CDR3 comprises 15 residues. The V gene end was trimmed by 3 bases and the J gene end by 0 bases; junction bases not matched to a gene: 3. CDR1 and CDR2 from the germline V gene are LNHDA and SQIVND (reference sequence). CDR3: CASSIQRGYQETQYF. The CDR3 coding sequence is TGTGCCAGTAGTATCCAGCGGGGGTACCAAGAGACCCAGTACTTC.

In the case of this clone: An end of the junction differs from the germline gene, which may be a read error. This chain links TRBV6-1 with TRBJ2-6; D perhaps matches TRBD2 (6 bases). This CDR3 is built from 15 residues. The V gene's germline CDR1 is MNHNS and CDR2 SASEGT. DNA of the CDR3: TGTGCCAGCCACAGAGGGGACTCTGGGGCCAACGGCCTGACTTTC. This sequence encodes CASHRGDSGANGLTF.

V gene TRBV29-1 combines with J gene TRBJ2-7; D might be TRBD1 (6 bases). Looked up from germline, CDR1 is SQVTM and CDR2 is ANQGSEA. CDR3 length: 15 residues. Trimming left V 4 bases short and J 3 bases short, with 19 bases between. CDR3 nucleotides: TGCAGCGTTGGGACAGAAACCGCCCCGGTCTACGAGCAGTACTTC. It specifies CSVGTETAPVYEQYF.

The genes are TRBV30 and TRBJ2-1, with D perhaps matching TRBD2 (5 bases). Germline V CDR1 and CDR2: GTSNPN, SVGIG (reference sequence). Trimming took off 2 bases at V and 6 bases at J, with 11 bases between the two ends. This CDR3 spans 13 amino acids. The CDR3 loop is CAWSFPGLNEQFF. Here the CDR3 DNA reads TGTGCCTGGAGTTTTCCTGGACTCAATGAGCAGTTCTTC.